The rows below give T cell receptor beta chains drawn from one sample of a study of blood T cells in healthy people across ages. TCRdb processed the 5' RACE reads anew with MiXCR; each CDR3 protein has one entry. The table records fewer than 2 million distinct CDR3 sequences, 35% to 50% of them present only once. Material: blood. The receptor set was obtained from a human donor in good health. Each CDR3 is given with its conserved first and last residue. D genes are given only for firm matches. Not all rows give a size; the values are once, few, many and, for expanded clones, a class.

clone_size	v_call	d_call	j_call	cdr3_aa	cdr3_nt
.	TRBV20-1	.	TRBJ1-2	CSAPGPGSYTF	TGCAGTGCTCCCGGACCCGGTAGCTACACCTTC
.	TRBV7-9	.	TRBJ1-2	CASSLAKGSANYGYTF	TGTGCCAGCAGCTTAGCGAAGGGGAGCGCTAACTATGGCTACACCTTC
.	TRBV20-1	.	TRBJ2-3	CSATDNSRTQYF	TGCAGTGCTACGGACAATTCGCGTACGCAGTATTTT
many	TRBV7-3	.	TRBJ2-1	CASSQDRYTNEQFF	TGTGCCAGCAGCCAAGATCGGTATACGAATGAGCAGTTCTTC
few	TRBV28	.	TRBJ1-2	CATHRDTRGYTF	TGTGCCACTCACAGGGACACGCGCGGCTACACCTTC
.	TRBV7-2	TRBD2	TRBJ2-5	CASSSGLAGRLQETQYF	TGTGCCAGCAGCTCGGGACTAGCGGGGAGACTCCAAGAGACCCAGTACTTC
.	TRBV29-1	.	TRBJ2-7	CSVEQFQGHVQYF	TGCAGCGTTGAACAATTTCAGGGTCACGTGCAGTACTTC
.	TRBV10-3	.	TRBJ1-1	CASWGRNTEAFF	TGTGCCTCATGGGGACGGAACACTGAAGCTTTCTTT
few	TRBV6-5	TRBD2	TRBJ2-7	CANTRGKAGGYEQYF	TGTGCCAACACGCGGGGGAAAGCGGGGGGCTACGAGCAGTACTTC
.	TRBV24-1	.	TRBJ2-5	CAISEWTEETQYF	TGTGCCATCAGTGAATGGACAGAAGAGACCCAGTACTTC
.	TRBV5-6	.	TRBJ1-2	CASSLDLRVPRGYTF	TGTGCCAGCAGCTTGGACCTTCGGGTCCCGAGGGGCTACACCTTC
.	TRBV3-1	.	TRBJ2-6	CASSPNYQASGANVLTF	TGTGCCAGCAGCCCCAATTATCAGGCCTCTGGGGCCAACGTCCTGACTTTC
.	TRBV19	TRBD1	TRBJ1-2	CARSHPGTGGRYGYTF	TGTGCCAGATCCCACCCCGGGACAGGGGGGCGATATGGCTACACCTTC
.	TRBV11-3	.	TRBJ1-4	CASSYWADNEKLFF	TGTGCCAGCAGCTATTGGGCGGATAATGAAAAACTGTTTTTT
once	TRBV15	.	TRBJ2-2	CATSRDSQQGGTGELFF	TGTGCCACCAGCAGAGATAGCCAACAGGGGGGGACCGGGGAGCTGTTTTTT
many	TRBV29-1	.	TRBJ1-2	CSVEKGMSYGYTF	TGCAGCGTTGAGAAGGGTATGAGCTATGGCTACACCTTC
few	TRBV25-1	TRBD1	TRBJ1-2	CASSPQGVINYGYTF	TGTGCCAGCTCCCCCCAGGGGGTGATCAACTATGGCTACACCTTC
.	TRBV4-3	.	TRBJ2-1	CASSLTQGGYEQFF	TGCGCCAGCAGCCTAACGCAGGGGGGGTATGAGCAGTTCTTC
once	TRBV9	.	TRBJ2-3	CASSARGESTDTQYF	TGTGCCAGCAGCGCTCGAGGGGAGAGCACAGATACGCAGTATTTT
once	TRBV7-2	.	TRBJ2-7	CASSLEFFGLYEQYF	TGTGCCAGCAGCTTAGAATTTTTCGGGCTCTACGAGCAGTACTTC
.	TRBV6-6	.	TRBJ1-1	CASRNYRGTEAFF	TGTGCCAGCAGGAACTACAGAGGGACTGAAGCTTTCTTT
.	TRBV29-1	TRBD1	TRBJ2-6	CSVGPGQGLSGANVLTF	TGCAGCGTGGGTCCGGGACAGGGACTTTCCGGGGCCAACGTCCTGACTTTC
.	TRBV6-5	.	TRBJ2-7	CASSPRAFSSYEQYF	TGTGCCAGCAGTCCCCGTGCGTTTAGCTCCTACGAGCAGTACTTC
.	TRBV24-1	.	TRBJ2-5	CATSDRRAGQETQYF	TGTGCCACCAGTGACCGCCGGGCGGGCCAAGAGACCCAGTACTTC
.	TRBV5-1	.	TRBJ1-2	CACSLVGGPTDGYTF	TGCGCCTGCAGCTTGGTTGGGGGCCCGACGGATGGCTACACCTTC
.	TRBV5-5	TRBD1	TRBJ1-5	CASSWDDRGGNQPQHF	TGTGCCAGCAGCTGGGACGACAGGGGTGGCAATCAGCCCCAGCATTTT
many	TRBV4-2	TRBD2	TRBJ2-7	CASSQGLGLDYEQYF	TGTGCCAGCAGCCAAGGGTTGGGACTAGACTACGAGCAGTACTTC
few	TRBV7-2	TRBD2	TRBJ2-1	CASSPPGLDYNEQFF	TGTGCCAGCAGCCCCCCGGGACTAGACTACAATGAGCAGTTCTTC
.	TRBV7-2	.	TRBJ2-7	CASSFYGSEQYF	TGTGCCAGCAGCTTTTACGGGTCCGAGCAGTACTTC
few	TRBV7-2	.	TRBJ2-1	CASSGFRSSYNEQFF	TGTGCCAGCAGCGGATTCAGGAGCTCCTACAATGAGCAGTTCTTC
.	TRBV7-2	.	TRBJ1-6	CASSSAFNSPLHF	TGTGCCAGCAGCTCCGCTTTCAATTCACCCCTCCACTTT
.	TRBV12-3/TRBV12-4	.	TRBJ2-1	CASSPRDFYNEQFF	TGTGCCAGCAGCCCCCGCGACTTCTACAATGAGCAGTTCTTC
.	TRBV29-1	TRBD1	TRBJ1-1	CSVETSNRGTEAFF	TGCAGCGTTGAAACTAGTAACAGGGGCACTGAAGCTTTCTTT
.	TRBV7-2	TRBD1	TRBJ2-3	CASSPDRVTSTDTQYF	TGTGCCAGCAGCCCCGACAGGGTCACTAGCACAGATACGCAGTATTTT
.	TRBV13	.	TRBJ1-1	CASTQGSVNTEAFF	TGTGCCAGCACCCAGGGATCTGTGAACACTGAAGCTTTCTTT
few	TRBV20-1	.	TRBJ2-5	CSYWDIQETQYF	TGCAGTTACTGGGACATCCAAGAGACCCAGTACTTC
once	TRBV7-3	.	TRBJ2-3	CASSLRLSDTQYF	TGTGCCAGCAGCCTACGACTCTCGGATACGCAGTATTTT
.	TRBV27	.	TRBJ2-7	CASSSNRDRYEQYF	TGTGCCAGCAGTTCCAACAGGGACCGCTACGAGCAGTACTTC
once	TRBV7-8	.	TRBJ1-2	CASSLALISSGSYGYTF	TGTGCCAGCAGCTTAGCGCTTATATCGTCAGGTTCCTATGGCTACACCTTC
many	TRBV12-3/TRBV12-4	.	TRBJ2-4	CASSFGPSLENIQYF	TGTGCCAGCAGTTTCGGACCGTCCCTAGAAAACATTCAGTACTTC
.	TRBV5-1	.	TRBJ1-1	CASKSGSALGTEAFF	TGCGCCAGCAAGTCGGGCAGCGCCTTAGGAACTGAAGCTTTCTTT
.	TRBV27	.	TRBJ2-2	CASSLLAAPTGELFF	TGTGCCAGCAGTTTACTGGCGGCACCCACCGGGGAGCTGTTTTTT
few	TRBV7-9	.	TRBJ1-2	CASSQRQAGGYTF	TGTGCCAGCAGCCAAAGGCAGGCCGGTGGCTACACCTTC
once	TRBV10-3	TRBD1	TRBJ2-7	CAISESGQVASEQYF	TGTGCCATCAGTGAGTCTGGACAGGTGGCCTCCGAGCAGTACTTC
.	TRBV24-1	TRBD1	TRBJ2-6	CATADRVAGANVLTF	TGTGCCACCGCCGACAGGGTAGCTGGGGCCAACGTCCTGACTTTC
.	TRBV12-5	TRBD1	TRBJ1-5	CASGLTGTGGGQPQHF	TGTGCTAGTGGTTTGACAGGGACAGGTGGGGGTCAGCCCCAGCATTTT